This TCR beta chain was documented in a study of T cell repertoires in cytomegalovirus infection (dated by TCRdb to between 2018 and 2021). Study-wide context: Recently identified HLA-C-restricted CMV epitopes, whose presentation resists viral immunomodulation, were targeted by peptide stimulations together with well-studied HLA-B-restricted epitopes. Donor HLA type was relevant to the analysis, as public TCR beta signatures indicated carriage of CMV infection together with the matching HLA type.

Study-wide conclusions, independent of this receptor: Carriers of CMV infection plus the relevant HLA type were discriminated by the cumulative frequency of public TCR beta family members in the study cohort and in an independent roughly 340-donor cohort. In the ex vivo response, HLA-C-restricted CMV-specific TCR beta clonotypes were dominant, and in two of eight donors the single most frequent clonotype came from this HLA-C-restricted group.

Sequenced on an Illumina HiSeq 1500. Using fastp at Q25 and MiXCR, TCRdb reprocessed the public reads and kept productive beta chains. Identical CDR3 protein sequences are pooled into one entry, listed with their most common genes and DNA. This sample lists 800,000 to 950,000 distinct CDR3 sequences; 30% to 35% were detected once. Clones ranked in the top ten supply under 15% of the sample. From the germline V gene, CDR1 is ENHRY and CDR2 is SYGVKD. Spanning cysteine to phenylalanine, the CDR3 consists of 15 amino acids. Only the CDR3 portion is preserved as DNA: 45 bases, with reading frame beginning at the first base. The junction shows trimming of 5 bases on V and 7 bases on J, and the gene matches do not reach 7 bases of it. The sample's treatment or condition label is to be understood as: in vitro stimulation with specific CMV peptide epitopes to enrich CMV-specific T cells. On this clonotype: This clone's antigen is unknown. Per-nucleotide qualities are absent, and no much larger clonotype sits a single base away.

The source is a human donor in good health (CMV status not recorded). Some clones in this sample may be carry-over from other donors' samples. The source was cultured CD8+ T cells from PBMCs, collected from culture after CMV antigen stimulation. Rearrangement joined TRBV10-3 to TRBJ2-1; the junction holds 11 bases that match TRBD1. In nucleotide form, the sequence is TGTGCCATCAGTTCCCCCGGGACAGGGGGAAATGAGCAGTTCTTC. Its protein product is CAISSPGTGGNEQFF.